The following is a TCR beta chain sequence with its context. The data are from a study of T cell changes during pregnancy in multiple sclerosis. With 6 bases removed from V and 5 bases from J, the gap between germline ends came to 10 bases. Germline V gives CDR1 MNHEY, CDR2 SVGAGI. The CDR3 sequence is 12 residues long. The protocol was immunoSEQ multiplex PCR, while the TCRdb copy is restricted to in-frame clones and leaves out a portion. The repertoire holds tens of thousands of clones, with about 93% as singletons. The specimen was peripheral blood, collected in the second trimester of pregnancy. The sequence came from a female donor in good health, enrolled as a control in a pregnancy study. The chain has TRBV6-5 and TRBJ2-5; maybe TRBD1 (5 bases). This chain's CDR3 is CASSRKGETQYF. The DNA for the CDR3 is TGTGCCAGCAGCCGTAAGGGGGAGACCCAGTACTTC.